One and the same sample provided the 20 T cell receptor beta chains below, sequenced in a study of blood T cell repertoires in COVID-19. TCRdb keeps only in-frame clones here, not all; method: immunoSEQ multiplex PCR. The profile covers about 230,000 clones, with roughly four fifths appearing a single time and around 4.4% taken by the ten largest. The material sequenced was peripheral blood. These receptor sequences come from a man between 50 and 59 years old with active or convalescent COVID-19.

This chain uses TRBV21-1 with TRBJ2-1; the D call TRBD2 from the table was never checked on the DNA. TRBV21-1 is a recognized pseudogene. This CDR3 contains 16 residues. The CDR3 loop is CATSHPSGGAGNEQFF. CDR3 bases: TGTGCCACCTCCCACCCTAGCGGGGGGGCCGGAAATGAGCAGTTCTTC.

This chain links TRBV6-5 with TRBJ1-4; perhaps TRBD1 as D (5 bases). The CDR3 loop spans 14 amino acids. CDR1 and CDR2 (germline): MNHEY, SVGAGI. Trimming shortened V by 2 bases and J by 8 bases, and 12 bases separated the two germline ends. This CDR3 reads CASSYPRQPEKLFF. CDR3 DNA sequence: TGTGCCAGCAGTTACCCCCGACAGCCCGAAAAACTGTTTTTT.

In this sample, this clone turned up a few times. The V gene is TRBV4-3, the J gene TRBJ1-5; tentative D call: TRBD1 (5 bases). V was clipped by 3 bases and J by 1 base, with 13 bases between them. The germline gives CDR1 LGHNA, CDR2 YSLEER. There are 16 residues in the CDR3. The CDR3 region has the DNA TGCGCCAGCAGCCACTCGGTCGGGGGGAGCAATCAGCCCCAGCATTTT. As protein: CASSHSVGGSNQPQHF.

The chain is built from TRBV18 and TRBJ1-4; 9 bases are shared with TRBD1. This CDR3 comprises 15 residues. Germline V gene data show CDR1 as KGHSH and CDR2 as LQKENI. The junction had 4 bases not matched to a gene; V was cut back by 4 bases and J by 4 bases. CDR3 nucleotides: TGTGCCAGCTCACGGACAGGGGCGGTTAATGAAAAACTGTTTTTT. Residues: CASSRTGAVNEKLFF.

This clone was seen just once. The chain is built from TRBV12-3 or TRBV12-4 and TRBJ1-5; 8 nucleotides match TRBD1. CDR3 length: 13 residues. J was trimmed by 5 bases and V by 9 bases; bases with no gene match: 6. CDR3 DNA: TGTGCCAGTCAAGACAGGGGATATCAGCCCCAGCATTTT. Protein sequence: CASQDRGYQPQHF.

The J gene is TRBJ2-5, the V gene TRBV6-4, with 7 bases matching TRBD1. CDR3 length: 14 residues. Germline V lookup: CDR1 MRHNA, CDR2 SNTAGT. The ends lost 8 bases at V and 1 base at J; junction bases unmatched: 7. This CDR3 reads CASRTGTPQETQYF. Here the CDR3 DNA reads TGTGCCAGCCGGACAGGTACCCCCCAAGAGACCCAGTACTTC.

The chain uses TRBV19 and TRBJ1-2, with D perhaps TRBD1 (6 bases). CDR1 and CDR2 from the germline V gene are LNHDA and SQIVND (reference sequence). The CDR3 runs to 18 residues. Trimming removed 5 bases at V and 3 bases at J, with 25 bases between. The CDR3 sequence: CASSRYTVQGLGDYGYTF. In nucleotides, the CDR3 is TGTGCCAGTAGTCGATATACCGTACAGGGTCTGGGGGACTATGGCTACACCTTC.

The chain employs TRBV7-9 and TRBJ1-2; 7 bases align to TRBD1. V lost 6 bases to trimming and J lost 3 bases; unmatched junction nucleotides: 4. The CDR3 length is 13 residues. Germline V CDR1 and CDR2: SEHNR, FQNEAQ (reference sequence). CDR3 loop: CASSTGTDYGYTF. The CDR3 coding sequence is TGTGCCAGCAGTACCGGGACAGACTATGGCTACACCTTC.

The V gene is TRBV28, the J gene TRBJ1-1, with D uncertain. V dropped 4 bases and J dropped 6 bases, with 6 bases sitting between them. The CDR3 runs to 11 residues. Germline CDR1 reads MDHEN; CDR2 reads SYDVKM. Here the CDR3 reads CASSWRAEAFF. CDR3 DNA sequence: TGTGCCAGCAGTTGGCGGGCTGAAGCTTTCTTT.

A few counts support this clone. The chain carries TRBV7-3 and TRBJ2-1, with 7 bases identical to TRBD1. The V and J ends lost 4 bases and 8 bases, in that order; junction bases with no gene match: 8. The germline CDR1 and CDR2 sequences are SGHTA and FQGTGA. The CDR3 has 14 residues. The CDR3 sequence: CASSSGQLGDEQFF. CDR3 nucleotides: TGTGCCAGCAGCTCGGGACAGCTTGGAGATGAGCAGTTCTTC.

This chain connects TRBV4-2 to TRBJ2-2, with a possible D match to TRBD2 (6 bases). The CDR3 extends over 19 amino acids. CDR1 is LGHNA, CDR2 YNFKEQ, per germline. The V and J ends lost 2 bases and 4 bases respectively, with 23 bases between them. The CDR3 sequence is CASSQWTGVSGFSTGELFF. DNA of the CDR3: TGTGCCAGCAGCCAATGGACGGGGGTCAGTGGGTTTAGCACCGGGGAGCTGTTTTTT.

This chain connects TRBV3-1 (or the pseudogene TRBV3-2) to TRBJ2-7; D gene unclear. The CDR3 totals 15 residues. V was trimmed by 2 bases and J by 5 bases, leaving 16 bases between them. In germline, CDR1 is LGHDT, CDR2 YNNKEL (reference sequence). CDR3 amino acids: CASSQSRGGWNEQYF. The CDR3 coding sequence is TGTGCCAGCAGCCAATCCCGCGGCGGTTGGAACGAGCAGTACTTC.

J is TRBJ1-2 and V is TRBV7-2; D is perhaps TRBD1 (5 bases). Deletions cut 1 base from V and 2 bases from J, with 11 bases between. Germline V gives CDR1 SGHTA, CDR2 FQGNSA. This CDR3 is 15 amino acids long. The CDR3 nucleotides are TGTGCCAGCAGCTTAGGACAGCCGACGAACTATGGCTACACCTTC. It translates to CASSLGQPTNYGYTF. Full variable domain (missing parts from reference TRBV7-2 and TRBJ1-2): GAGVSQSPSNKVTEKGKDVELRCDPISGHTALYWYRQSLGQGLEFLIYFQGNSAPDKSGLPSDRFSAERTGGSVSTLTIQRTQQEDSAVYLCASSLGQPTNYGYTFGSGTRLTVV.

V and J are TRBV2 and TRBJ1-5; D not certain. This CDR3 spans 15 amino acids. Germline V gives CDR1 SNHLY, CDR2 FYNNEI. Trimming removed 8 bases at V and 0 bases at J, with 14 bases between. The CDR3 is CASSQGGYSNQPQHF. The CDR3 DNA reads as TGTGCCAGCTCCCAAGGAGGCTATAGCAATCAGCCCCAGCATTTT.

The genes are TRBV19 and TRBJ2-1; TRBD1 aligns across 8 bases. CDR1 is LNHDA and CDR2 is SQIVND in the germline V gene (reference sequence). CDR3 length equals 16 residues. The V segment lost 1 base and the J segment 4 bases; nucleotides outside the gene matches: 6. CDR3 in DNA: TGTGCCAGTAGTATAGCCCGGACAGGGACGTACAATGAGCAGTTCTTC. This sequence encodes CASSIARTGTYNEQFF.

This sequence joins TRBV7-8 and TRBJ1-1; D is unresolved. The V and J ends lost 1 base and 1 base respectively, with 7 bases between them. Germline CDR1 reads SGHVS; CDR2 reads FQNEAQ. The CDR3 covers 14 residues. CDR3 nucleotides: TGTGCCAGCAGCTTAGTACTGAAGAACACTGAAGCTTTCTTT. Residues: CASSLVLKNTEAFF.

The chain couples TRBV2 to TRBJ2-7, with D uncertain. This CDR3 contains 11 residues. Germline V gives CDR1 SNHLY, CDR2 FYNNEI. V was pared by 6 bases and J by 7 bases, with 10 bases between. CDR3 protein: CASRRAGEQYF. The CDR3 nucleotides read TGTGCCAGCAGGCGAGCCGGGGAGCAGTACTTC. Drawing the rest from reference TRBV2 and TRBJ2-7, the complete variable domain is EPEVTQTPSHQVTQMGQEVILRCVPISNHLYFYWYRQILGQKVEFLVSFYNNEISEKSEIFDDQFSVERPDGSNFTLKIRSTKLEDSAMYFCASRRAGEQYFGPGTRLTVT.

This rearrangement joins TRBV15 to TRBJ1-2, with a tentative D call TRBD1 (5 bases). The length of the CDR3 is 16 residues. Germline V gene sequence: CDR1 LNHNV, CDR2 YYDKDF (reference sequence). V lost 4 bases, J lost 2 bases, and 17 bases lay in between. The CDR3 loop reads CATSTGTLGVNYGYTF. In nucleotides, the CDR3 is TGTGCCACCAGCACAGGGACTCTGGGGGTGAACTATGGCTACACCTTC.

The CDR3 here is CASSYRAGGYNEQFF. DNA of the CDR3: TGCGCCAGCAGCTATCGAGCGGGGGGCTACAATGAGCAGTTCTTC. The genes are TRBV5-1 and TRBJ2-1; TRBD2 matches 9 bases. The CDR3 runs to 15 residues. Germline V gives CDR1 SGHRS, CDR2 YFSETQ. J lost 3 bases, V lost 3 bases, and 4 bases had no gene match.

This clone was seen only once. The CDR3 nucleotides read TGTGGCACCCAGGGGGCGCGGGGCTATGGCTACACCTTC. Its protein is CGTQGARGYGYTF. The genes are TRBV6-5 and TRBJ1-2; TRBD1 matches 8 bases. The CDR3 has 13 amino acids. From germline, CDR1 is MNHEY and CDR2 SVGAGI.